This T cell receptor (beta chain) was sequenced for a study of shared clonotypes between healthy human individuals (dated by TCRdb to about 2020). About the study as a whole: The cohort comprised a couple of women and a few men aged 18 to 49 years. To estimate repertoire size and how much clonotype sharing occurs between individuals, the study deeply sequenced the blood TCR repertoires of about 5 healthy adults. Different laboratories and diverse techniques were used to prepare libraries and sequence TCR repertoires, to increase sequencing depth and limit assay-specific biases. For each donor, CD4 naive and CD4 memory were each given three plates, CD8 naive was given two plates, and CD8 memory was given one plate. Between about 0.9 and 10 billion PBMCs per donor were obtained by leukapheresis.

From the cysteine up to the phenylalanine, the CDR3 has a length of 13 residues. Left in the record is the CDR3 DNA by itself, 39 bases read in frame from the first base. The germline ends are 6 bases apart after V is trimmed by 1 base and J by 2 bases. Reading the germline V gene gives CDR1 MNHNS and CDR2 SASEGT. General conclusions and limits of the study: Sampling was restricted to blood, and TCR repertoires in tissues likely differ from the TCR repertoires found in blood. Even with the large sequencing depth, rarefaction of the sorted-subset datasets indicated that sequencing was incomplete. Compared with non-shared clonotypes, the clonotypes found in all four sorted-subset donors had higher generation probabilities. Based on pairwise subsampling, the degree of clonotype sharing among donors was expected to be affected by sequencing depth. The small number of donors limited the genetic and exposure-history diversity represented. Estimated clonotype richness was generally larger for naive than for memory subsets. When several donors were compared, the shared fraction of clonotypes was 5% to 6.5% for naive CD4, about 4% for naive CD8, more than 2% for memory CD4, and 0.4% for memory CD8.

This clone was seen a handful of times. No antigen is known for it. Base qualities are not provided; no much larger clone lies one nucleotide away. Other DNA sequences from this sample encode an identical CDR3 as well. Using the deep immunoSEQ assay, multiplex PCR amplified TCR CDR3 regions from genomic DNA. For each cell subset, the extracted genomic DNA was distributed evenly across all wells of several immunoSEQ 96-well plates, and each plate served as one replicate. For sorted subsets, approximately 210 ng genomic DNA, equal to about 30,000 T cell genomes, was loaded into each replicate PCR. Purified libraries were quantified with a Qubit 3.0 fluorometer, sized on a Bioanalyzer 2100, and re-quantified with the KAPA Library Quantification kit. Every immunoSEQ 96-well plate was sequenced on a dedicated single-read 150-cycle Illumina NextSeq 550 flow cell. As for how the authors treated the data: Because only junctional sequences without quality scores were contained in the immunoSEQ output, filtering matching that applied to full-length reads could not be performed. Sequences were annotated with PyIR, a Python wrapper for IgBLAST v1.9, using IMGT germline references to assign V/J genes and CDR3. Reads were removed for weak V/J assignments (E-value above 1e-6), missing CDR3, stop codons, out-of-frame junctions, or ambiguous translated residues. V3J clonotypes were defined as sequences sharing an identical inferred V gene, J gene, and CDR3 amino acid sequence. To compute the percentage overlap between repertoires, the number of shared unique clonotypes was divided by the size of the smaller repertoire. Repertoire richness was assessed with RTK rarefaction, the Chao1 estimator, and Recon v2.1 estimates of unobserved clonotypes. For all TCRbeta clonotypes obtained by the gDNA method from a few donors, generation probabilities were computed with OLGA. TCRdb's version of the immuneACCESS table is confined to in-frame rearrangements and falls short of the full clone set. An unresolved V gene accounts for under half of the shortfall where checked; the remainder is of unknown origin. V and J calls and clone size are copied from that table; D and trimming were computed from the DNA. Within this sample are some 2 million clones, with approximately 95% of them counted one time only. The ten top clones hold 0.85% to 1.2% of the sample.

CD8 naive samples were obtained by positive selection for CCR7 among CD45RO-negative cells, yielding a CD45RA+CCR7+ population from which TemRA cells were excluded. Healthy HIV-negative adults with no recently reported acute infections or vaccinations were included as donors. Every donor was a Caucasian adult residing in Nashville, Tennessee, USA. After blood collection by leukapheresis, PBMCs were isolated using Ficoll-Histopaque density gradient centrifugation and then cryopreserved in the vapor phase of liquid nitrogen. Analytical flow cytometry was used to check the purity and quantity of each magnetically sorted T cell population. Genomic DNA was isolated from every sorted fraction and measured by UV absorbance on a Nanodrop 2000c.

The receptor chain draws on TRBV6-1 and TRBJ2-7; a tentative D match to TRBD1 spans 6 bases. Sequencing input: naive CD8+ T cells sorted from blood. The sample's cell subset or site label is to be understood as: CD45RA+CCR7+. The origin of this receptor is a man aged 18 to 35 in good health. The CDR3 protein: CASSEDRAYEQYF. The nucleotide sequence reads TGTGCCAGCAGTGAAGACAGGGCCTACGAGCAGTACTTC.